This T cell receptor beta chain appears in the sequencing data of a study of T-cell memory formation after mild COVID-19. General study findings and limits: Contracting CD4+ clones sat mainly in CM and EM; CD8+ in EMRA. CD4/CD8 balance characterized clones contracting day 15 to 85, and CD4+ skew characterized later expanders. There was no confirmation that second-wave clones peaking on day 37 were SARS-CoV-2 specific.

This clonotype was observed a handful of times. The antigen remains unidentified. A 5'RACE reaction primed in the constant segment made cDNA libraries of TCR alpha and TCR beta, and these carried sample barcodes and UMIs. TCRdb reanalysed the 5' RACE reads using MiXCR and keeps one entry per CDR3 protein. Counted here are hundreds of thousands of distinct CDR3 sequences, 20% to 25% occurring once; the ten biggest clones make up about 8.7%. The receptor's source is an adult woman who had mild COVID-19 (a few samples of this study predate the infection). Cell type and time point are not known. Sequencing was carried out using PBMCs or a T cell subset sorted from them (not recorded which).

CDR3 residues: CASTLTGAGEKLFF. The CDR3 nucleotides are TGTGCCAGCACCCTGACAGGGGCGGGTGAAAAACTGTTTTTT. This chain links TRBV12-3 or TRBV12-4 with TRBJ1-4; 8 bases are shared with TRBD1. Unmatched junction bases numbered 8, after V lost 7 bases and J lost 7 bases. CDR3 length: 14 residues.